This T cell receptor beta chain was recovered during a study of graft-versus-host responses after intestinal transplantation. Background on the study: Once they had received anti-thymocyte globulin induction, all recipients took tacrolimus and steroids for about three years.

The CDR3 has 15 amino acids. CDR1 is SGHAT and CDR2 is FQNNGV in the germline V gene. V dropped 4 bases and J dropped 8; count of bases not matched to a gene: 8. In the case of this clone: Antigen unknown.

Some clones are missing from TCRdb's copy, which holds only in-frame ones; the method was immunoSEQ multiplex PCR. The table shows some 8,200 clones, with approximately 97% occurring only once. Study-wide results and caveats: Recipient-marrow GvH clones were detected, some having first appeared in ileum or blood. Early declines in HvG clones that occurred post-transplant were associated with peak circulating GvH clone levels.

V gene TRBV11-2 combines with J gene TRBJ1-2, with 12 bases aligning to TRBD1. The sample in question was PBMCs, obtained 23 days after intestinal transplant. The sequence was collected from a human patient who received an intestinal transplant, so some T cells may come from the graft donor. In DNA, the CDR3 is TGTGCCAGCAGCTCGGGACAGGGGGCGGGGGACGGCTACACCTTC. Translated, it gives CASSSGQGAGDGYTF.